Below are 30 T cell receptor beta chains sequenced from a single sample in a study of blood T cell repertoires in COVID-19. Using immunoSEQ multiplex PCR, the repertoire was profiled, and TCRdb retains in-frame clones only, with some absent. The data contain about 150,000 clones, approximately 86% of them singletons. The specimen was peripheral blood. The receptors stem from a woman aged 80 or over with COVID-19, enrolled during active disease.

The chain combines TRBV19 with TRBJ2-2, with TRBD2 matching over 7 bases. The CDR3 covers 16 residues. V shed 3 bases and J 3 bases; nucleotides not matched to a gene: 7. The germline CDR1 and CDR2 sequences are LNHDA and SQIVND (reference sequence). CDR3 in amino acids: CASSIPSGTYTGELFF. CDR3 DNA: TGTGCCAGTAGTATTCCCAGCGGGACCTACACCGGGGAGCTGTTTTTT.

CDR3 sequence (DNA): TGTGCCAGCAGCTTGCAGGAGGTAAACACTGAAGCTTTCTTT. Amino acids: CASSLQEVNTEAFF. The genes are TRBV11-2 and TRBJ1-1; D not certain. Per the germline V gene, CDR1 is SGHAT and CDR2 is FQNNGV. The CDR3 is made up of 14 amino acids. V was trimmed by 3 bases and J by 2 bases, leaving 10 bases between them.

CDR3 nucleotides: TGCGCCAGCAGCCAGGCGGGACTGCTAATTTCACCCCTCCACTTT. Protein sequence: CASSQAGLLISPLHF. The J gene is TRBJ1-6, the V gene TRBV4-1, with D tentatively TRBD1 (5 bases). Germline-derived CDR1 and CDR2 are MGHRA and YSYEKL. V lost 3 bases and J 9 bases, leaving 15 bases between the germline ends. The CDR3 totals 15 residues.

This chain links TRBV28 with TRBJ1-5; no clear D gene. Germline V gene lookup returns CDR1 MDHEN and CDR2 SYDVKM. This CDR3 has 14 amino acids. Between the trimmed V and J ends, which lost 3 bases and 1 base, there was a span of 7 bases. The CDR3 coding sequence is TGTGCCAGCAGTTTCCTTACAAGCAATCAGCCCCAGCATTTT. Translation gives CASSFLTSNQPQHF. Using reference TRBV28 and TRBJ1-5 for the parts outside the CDR3, the full variable domain is DVKVTQSSRYLVKRTGEKVFLECVQDMDHENMFWYRQDPGLGLRLIYFSYDVKMKEKGDIPEGYSVSREKKERFSLILESASTNQTSMYLCASSFLTSNQPQHFGDGTRLSIL.

This clone was detected once. As DNA, the CDR3 is TGTGCCATCAGTGAGGGCCTCGCAGATACGCAGTATTTT. It yields the protein CAISEGLADTQYF. The chain couples TRBV10-3 to TRBJ2-3; D is ambiguous. The CDR3 has 13 amino acids. V was shortened by 2 bases and J by 4 bases, with 7 bases between the two germline ends. Germline V gives CDR1 ENHRY, CDR2 SYGVKD.

J is TRBJ2-5 and V is TRBV7-6; 16 positions match TRBD2. The junction had 4 bases not matched to a gene; V was cut back by 5 bases and J by 7 bases. Germline CDR1 SGHVS, CDR2 FNYEAQ. The CDR3 extends over 15 amino acids. In DNA, the CDR3 is TGTGCCAGCAGCCCGGGACTAGCGGGAGGGGTGACCCAGTACTTC. Protein: CASSPGLAGGVTQYF. The variable domain in full, completed from reference TRBV7-6 and TRBJ2-5, reads GAGVSQSPRYKVTKRGQDVALRCDPISGHVSLYWYRQALGQGPEFLTYFNYEAQQDKSGLPNDRFSAERPEGSISTLTIQRTEQRDSAMYRCASSPGLAGGVTQYFGPGTRLLVL.

The V call is TRBV5-1, the J call TRBJ2-1, with D possibly TRBD1 on 5 matching bases. The germline CDR1 and CDR2 sequences are SGHRS and YFSETQ. This CDR3 spans 13 amino acids. Deletions cut 4 bases from V and 8 bases from J, with 13 bases between. This chain's CDR3 is CASSLNQGHEQFF. The CDR3 DNA sequence: TGCGCCAGCAGCCTCAACCAGGGCCATGAGCAGTTCTTC.

The chain links TRBV6-5 to TRBJ2-5, with D hard to call. This CDR3 contains 13 residues. Trimming pared 6 bases from V and 2 bases from J, leaving 10 bases between. From germline, CDR1 is MNHEY and CDR2 SVGAGI. Here the CDR3 reads CASRSTLQETQYF. DNA for the CDR3: TGTGCCAGCAGGTCAACTCTTCAAGAGACCCAGTACTTC.

The V gene is TRBV27, the J gene TRBJ2-3; D possibly corresponds to TRBD1 (5 bases). Looked up from germline, CDR1 is MNHEY and CDR2 is SMNVEV (reference sequence). The CDR3 runs 14 residues. V gave up 6 bases and J gave up 0 bases, with 10 bases separating them. Written as DNA, the CDR3 is TGTGCCAGCAGCCTAGGGGCTAGCACAGATACGCAGTATTTT. As protein: CASSLGASTDTQYF.

The chain uses TRBV14 and TRBJ1-1, with a possible D match to TRBD1 (5 bases). This CDR3 region has 18 residues. With 1 base removed from V and 0 bases from J, the gap between germline ends came to 18 bases. Germline loops: CDR1 SGHDN, CDR2 FVKESK. CDR3: CASSQGQRATDLNTEAFF. The CDR3 bases are TGTGCCAGCAGCCAAGGGCAAAGGGCGACAGACTTGAACACTGAAGCTTTCTTT.

The V call is TRBV4-3, the J call TRBJ1-2; 7 bases agree with TRBD1. The trim removed 1 base at V and 8 bases at J, leaving 19 bases unmatched. CDR3 length equals 18 residues. Germline CDR1 LGHNA, CDR2 YSLEER. CDR3 sequence reads: CASSQVGDWDREGEGYTF. The CDR3 nucleotides read TGCGCCAGCAGCCAAGTGGGAGATTGGGACAGAGAAGGGGAGGGCTACACCTTC.

The J gene is TRBJ2-5, the V gene TRBV29-1; 7 bases map to TRBD1. The CDR3 totals 16 residues. V lost 8 bases and J lost 0; bases outside the gene matches: 15. Germline lookup yields CDR1 SQVTM and CDR2 ANQGSEA. Here the CDR3 DNA reads TGCAGCATACTTACAGGGGTCCGCACGTACCAAGAGACCCAGTACTTC. It is translated as CSILTGVRTYQETQYF.

This clone was recorded only once. The rearrangement joins TRBV9 to TRBJ1-2; D unclear. Germline CDR1 SGDLS, CDR2 YYNGEE. This CDR3 is 16 amino acids long. V dropped 1 base and J dropped 7 bases, with 20 bases sitting between them. CDR3 nucleotides: TGTGCCAGCAGCGTACTCCCAGGAGTAGATCGGGGTGGCTACACCTTC. Translated: CASSVLPGVDRGGYTF.

The rearrangement uses TRBV19 and TRBJ2-4, with a tentative D call TRBD1 (6 bases). CDR3 length: 13 residues. Per germline, CDR1 LNHDA and CDR2 SQIVND (reference sequence). V lost 8 bases and J lost 6, with 14 bases in between. This chain's CDR3 is CASFTPDRNIQYF. CDR3 nucleotide sequence: TGTGCCAGTTTCACTCCGGACAGAAACATTCAGTACTTC.

The chain links TRBV14 to TRBJ1-3, with D possibly TRBD1 on 5 matching bases. The CDR3 spans 16 residues. Trimming stripped 3 bases from V and 4 bases from J, with 16 bases between. Germline CDR1 is SGHDN and CDR2 is FVKESK. The chain's CDR3 is CASSHGGGRYGNTIYF. The CDR3 region has the DNA TGTGCCAGCAGCCACGGGGGAGGACGTTACGGAAACACCATATATTTT.

The CDR3 DNA follows: TGCGCCAGCAGTCACCCGCCCCGCAAGGGGAGGACCGGGGAGCTGTTTTTT. The encoded protein is CASSHPPRKGRTGELFF. The chain couples TRBV23-1 to TRBJ2-2; maybe TRBD2 (6 bases). TRBV23-1 is an ORF, with its function uncertain. CDR3 length: 17 amino acids. The V gene lost 3 bases and the J gene lost 5 bases, with 19 bases spanning the gap.

The chain is built from TRBV9 and TRBJ2-2; tentatively, D is TRBD2 (5 bases). The V end was cut by 0 bases, the J end by 1 base, with 13 bases between. The CDR3 has 17 amino acids. Looked up from germline, CDR1 is SGDLS and CDR2 is YYNGEE. CDR3 amino acids: CASSVEISGGNTGELFF. In nucleotides, the CDR3 is TGTGCCAGCAGCGTAGAGATCAGCGGAGGGAACACCGGGGAGCTGTTTTTT.

The chain combines TRBV28 with TRBJ1-6, with 7 nucleotides matching TRBD1. With V trimmed by 4 bases and J by 7 bases, 4 bases remained unmatched. The CDR3 extends over 14 amino acids. Looked up from germline, CDR1 is MDHEN and CDR2 is SYDVKM. The CDR3 DNA reads as TGTGCCAGCAGTTACACAGGGGACAATTCACCCCTCCACTTT. This gives the protein CASSYTGDNSPLHF.

CDR3 region: CASSPPGQNYGYTF. The CDR3 bases are TGTGCCAGCAGCCCCCCCGGACAAAACTATGGCTACACCTTC. The genes are TRBV5-4 and TRBJ1-2; the D gene is possibly TRBD1 (5 bases). The CDR3 has 14 amino acids. Trimming took 4 bases from V and 2 from J, leaving 12 bases between them. Germline loops: CDR1 SGHNT, CDR2 YYREEE (reference sequence).

As DNA, the CDR3 is TGCGCCAGCAGCTTGGGACTAGCGGGAGGGAACACAGATACGCAGTATTTT. Protein: CASSLGLAGGNTDTQYF. The rearrangement links TRBV5-1 to TRBJ2-3; TRBD2 aligns across 14 bases. The ends lost 0 bases at V and 2 bases at J; junction bases unmatched: 2. This CDR3 has 17 amino acids. Germline values: CDR1 SGHRS, CDR2 YFSETQ.

This clone was seen a handful of times. This chain's CDR3 is CASNLRDSLPNTEAFF. DNA for the CDR3: TGTGCCAGCAACCTCAGGGACAGCTTACCGAACACTGAAGCTTTCTTT. The rearrangement links TRBV5-5 to TRBJ1-1; TRBD1 agrees at 7 bases. The V segment lost 6 bases and the J segment 1 base; nucleotides outside the gene matches: 12. In germline, CDR1 is SGHKS, CDR2 YYEKEE (reference sequence). This CDR3 is built from 16 residues.

This chain links TRBV5-4 with TRBJ1-3; 8 positions match TRBD1. CDR1 is SGHNT and CDR2 is YYREEE in the germline V gene (reference sequence). The CDR3 is made up of 15 amino acids. The V and J ends lost 4 bases and 2 bases, in that order; junction bases with no gene match: 5. The DNA of the CDR3 is TGTGCCAGCAGCACAACAGGGGGGGCTGGAAACACCATATATTTT. Protein product: CASSTTGGAGNTIYF.

The chain couples TRBV28 to TRBJ2-1; 11 bases are shared with TRBD2. The germline V gene has CDR1 MDHEN and CDR2 SYDVKM. V dropped 6 bases and J dropped 5; count of bases not matched to a gene: 18. The CDR3 length is 19 residues. CDR3 sequence (DNA): TGTGCCAGCAGCCCAAGCCCTAGCGGGAGGCCCGGGGAGGACAATGAGCAGTTCTTC. Residues: CASSPSPSGRPGEDNEQFF.

The chain links TRBV27 to TRBJ1-1, with D hard to call. CDR3 length equals 13 residues. V lost 3 bases and J lost 1, with 6 bases in between. Germline assignment: CDR1 MNHEY and CDR2 SMNVEV (reference sequence). CDR3 bases: TGTGCCAGCAGTTTCGGTCAGAACACTGAAGCTTTCTTT. The encoded protein is CASSFGQNTEAFF.

This clone occurred a few times. The chain couples TRBV5-5 to TRBJ2-7; 9 bases are a match to TRBD1. The germline gives CDR1 SGHKS, CDR2 YYEKEE (reference sequence). The CDR3 sequence is 14 residues long. V lost 4 bases to trimming and J lost 5 bases; unmatched junction nucleotides: 7. The CDR3 DNA is TGTGCCAGCAGCCCCGGACAGGGGAGGGACGAGCAGTACTTC. It codes for CASSPGQGRDEQYF.

The chain joins TRBV2 to TRBJ2-2; D call uncertain. The CDR3 loop spans 15 amino acids. Deletions cut 1 base from V and 1 base from J, with 7 bases between. Germline CDR1 reads SNHLY; CDR2 reads FYNNEI. In DNA, the CDR3 is TGTGCCAGCAGTGAAGGTCTCCTGAACACCGGGGAGCTGTTTTTT. This sequence encodes CASSEGLLNTGELFF.

The chain has TRBV6-5 and TRBJ2-7; maybe TRBD2 (5 bases). The CDR3 contains 14 residues. Deletions cut 7 bases from V and 3 bases from J, with 16 bases between. In germline, CDR1 is MNHEY, CDR2 SVGAGI. The CDR3 sequence is CASTLTRGGYEQYF. Here the CDR3 DNA reads TGTGCCAGCACTCTTACCCGCGGAGGCTACGAGCAGTACTTC.

This chain links TRBV6-5 with TRBJ1-6; TRBD1 matches 10 bases. With 6 bases clipped from V and 10 bases from J, the junction kept 9 bases outside the gene matches. Germline CDR1 reads MNHEY; CDR2 reads SVGAGI. The CDR3 sequence is 15 residues long. The CDR3 sequence: CASRTGGASGSPLHF. CDR3 bases: TGTGCCAGCAGGACAGGGGGCGCCTCGGGGTCACCCCTCCACTTT.

This clone turned up a few times. This sequence joins TRBV24-1 and TRBJ1-1; D call uncertain. Germline assignment: CDR1 KGHDR and CDR2 SFDVKD. CDR3 length: 13 residues. Trimming shortened V by 3 bases and J by 3 bases, and 7 bases separated the two germline ends. CDR3 sequence: CATSDPPHTEAFF. DNA for the CDR3: TGTGCCACCAGTGATCCTCCCCACACTGAAGCTTTCTTT.

The chain uses TRBV4-3 and TRBJ2-2; TRBD1 might be the D (6 bases). Germline lookup yields CDR1 LGHNA and CDR2 YSLEER. Trimming took off 4 bases at V and 0 bases at J, with 12 bases between the two ends. The CDR3 has 16 amino acids. The CDR3 DNA sequence: TGCGCCAGCAGCCGAAGACAGGCACCGAACACCGGGGAGCTGTTTTTT. This encodes CASSRRQAPNTGELFF.